Following are 20 T cell receptor beta chains from one sample sequenced in a study of T cells in Graves' hyperthyroidism and ophthalmopathy. There were TCR beta CDR3 regions amplified from RNA transcripts. HTBI primers were employed in a first-round RT-PCR of the TCR CDR3. TCRdb reprocessed the multiplex PCR reads via MiXCR and lists one record per CDR3 protein. This sample yields around 200,000 distinct CDR3 sequences, of which around 20% are seen a single time; over 35% belongs to the top ten. The specimen sequenced was blood. The receptors were gathered from a middle-aged man with Graves' hyperthyroidism.

This clonotype was picked up many times. The chain links TRBV28 to TRBJ2-7, with a weak D call TRBD1 (5 bases). Germline assignment: CDR1 MDHEN and CDR2 SYDVKM. This CDR3 has 14 residues. V dropped 5 bases and J dropped 6 bases, with 17 bases sitting between them. The CDR3 DNA reads as TGTGCCAGCAGTCCACTCAGGGAAGGGGTCGAGCAGTACTTC. Encoded protein: CASSPLREGVEQYF.

This chain uses TRBV2 with TRBJ2-3; 12 nucleotides agree with TRBD2. This CDR3 is built from 17 residues. The germline V gene encodes CDR1 SNHLY and CDR2 FYNNEI. The junction had 9 bases not matched to a gene; V was cut back by 3 bases and J by 5 bases. For the CDR3, the DNA is TGTGCCAGCAGTGAGTGGTTGCTAGCGGGGGGGCAAGATACGCAGTATTTT. This sequence encodes CASSEWLLAGGQDTQYF.

This clonotype turned up a few times. The gene calls are TRBV5-4 and TRBJ2-5; a weak D match, TRBD2 (8 bases). The V end lost 5 bases, the J end lost 4 bases, and 18 bases lay between the germline ends. CDR3 length equals 15 residues. Germline V gene lookup returns CDR1 SGHNT and CDR2 YYREEE (reference sequence). DNA of the CDR3: TGTGCCAGCAGAGAGACAGGGAGCGGGGGAGAGACCCAGTACTTC. Protein: CASRETGSGGETQYF.

This clonotype showed up many times. The chain has TRBV5-5 and TRBJ2-5; D gene uncertain. Germline V gene sequence: CDR1 SGHKS, CDR2 YYEKEE (reference sequence). CDR3 size: 10 residues. Trimming removed 7 bases from V and 3 bases from J, with 4 bases in between. The CDR3 sequence is CASGEETQYF. The CDR3 region has the DNA TGTGCCAGCGGAGAAGAGACCCAGTACTTC. The entire variable domain, with the rest obtained from reference TRBV5-5 and TRBJ2-5, is as follows: DAGVTQSPTHLIKTRGQQVTLRCSPISGHKSVSWYQQVLGQGPQFIFQYYEKEERGRGNFPDRFSARQFPNYSSELNVNALLLGDSALYLCASGEETQYFGPGTRLLVL.

This clonotype was seen more than once but under ten times. The chain combines TRBV6-1 with TRBJ2-1; 7 nucleotides align to TRBD2. Germline V gene lookup returns CDR1 MNHNS and CDR2 SASEGT. With V trimmed by 6 bases and J by 4 bases, 12 bases remained unmatched. CDR3 length equals 16 residues. Here the CDR3 DNA reads TGTGCCAGCAGCCCTACGTCGGGGGGAATATACAATGAGCAGTTCTTC. Amino acid sequence: CASSPTSGGIYNEQFF.

CDR3 protein: CASSIVWDSEAFF. The CDR3 nucleotides read TGTGCCAGCAGCATAGTTTGGGATTCTGAAGCTTTCTTT. The chain carries TRBV7-8 and TRBJ1-1; D gene ambiguous. The V end was cut by 5 bases, the J end by 6 bases, with 13 bases between. Germline values: CDR1 SGHVS, CDR2 FQNEAQ. The CDR3 loop spans 13 amino acids.

This clonotype was seen more than once but under ten times. The rearrangement uses TRBV20-1 and TRBJ2-2; 10 bases match TRBD2. This CDR3 contains 14 residues. Germline CDR1 and CDR2: DFQATT and SNEGSKA (reference sequence). Trimming took 3 bases from V and 7 from J; bases not matched to a gene: 5. The CDR3 sequence: CSARTSGSNGELFF. The CDR3 coding sequence is TGCAGTGCTAGGACTAGCGGGTCGAACGGGGAGCTGTTTTTT.

The table lists this clonotype with many counts. This sequence joins TRBV7-8 and TRBJ2-1; D is uncertain. CDR1 and CDR2 (germline): SGHVS, FQNEAQ. The V gene lost 5 bases and the J gene lost 9 bases, with 8 bases spanning the gap. This CDR3 region has 11 residues. The CDR3: CASSHSIEQFF. DNA for the CDR3: TGTGCCAGCAGCCATTCTATTGAGCAGTTCTTC.

In its sample, this clonotype was seen many times. The genes are TRBV7-2 and TRBJ2-5, with 10 bases matching TRBD2. Germline V gives CDR1 SGHTA, CDR2 FQGNSA. With 1 base clipped from V and 5 bases from J, the junction kept 4 bases outside the gene matches. The CDR3 is 15 residues long. CDR3 sequence reads: CASSLEGSGGETQYF. In DNA, the CDR3 is TGTGCCAGCAGCTTAGAGGGTAGCGGGGGGGAGACCCAGTACTTC.

The genes are TRBV7-3 and TRBJ2-3, with TRBD2 identical over 9 bases. V was clipped by 3 bases and J by 0 bases; unmatched bases: 1. CDR3 size: 15 residues. Per germline, CDR1 SGHTA and CDR2 FQGTGA. The CDR3 sequence is CASSFLAGSTDTQYF. The DNA of the CDR3 is TGTGCCAGCAGCTTCCTAGCGGGAAGCACAGATACGCAGTATTTT.

The table lists this clonotype with many counts. The rearrangement joins TRBV6-1 to TRBJ2-2; D is ambiguous. This CDR3 region has 10 residues. In germline, CDR1 is MNHNS, CDR2 SASEGT. Trimming removed 7 bases from V and 7 bases from J, with 4 bases in between. The CDR3: CASTGGELFF. The CDR3 DNA follows: TGTGCCAGCACGGGCGGGGAGCTGTTTTTT.

This clonotype showed up just once. This may stem from a read error, because a much larger clone lies one nucleotide away. The chain recombines TRBV5-1 with TRBJ1-1, with D possibly TRBD1 on 5 matching bases. The germline CDR1 and CDR2 sequences are SGHRS and YFSETQ. The CDR3 consists of 14 residues. The CDR3 nucleotides read TGCACCAGCAGCTCTCAGGGACTCGACACTGAAGCTTTCTTT. Encoded protein: CTSSSQGLDTEAFF.

This clonotype was seen many times. This rearrangement joins TRBV29-1 to TRBJ2-1; no reliable D call. This CDR3 has 16 amino acids. V was trimmed by 1 base and J by 0 bases, leaving 13 bases between them. Germline CDR1 is SQVTM and CDR2 is ANQGSEA. The CDR3 DNA is TGCAGCGTTGAAGGGACCCCGGAGAGCTCCTACAATGAGCAGTTCTTC. As protein: CSVEGTPESSYNEQFF.

This chain connects TRBV29-1 to TRBJ1-1; perhaps TRBD1 as D (5 bases). Germline CDR1 SQVTM, CDR2 ANQGSEA. The CDR3 is 13 amino acids. V was trimmed by 5 bases and J by 2 bases, leaving 12 bases between them. The CDR3 nucleotides are TGCAGCGTTAAGCCGGGGGGAAACACTGAAGCTTTCTTT. The encoded protein is CSVKPGGNTEAFF.

In this sample, this clonotype turned up many times. CDR3 sequence: CASSEEGRGGYTF. The CDR3 DNA is TGTGCCAGCAGTGAAGAGGGGAGGGGTGGCTACACCTTC. J is TRBJ1-2 and V is TRBV6-1, with D tentatively TRBD1 (5 bases). The ends were cut back, 1 base at V and 7 bases at J, with 10 bases in the middle. Germline lookup yields CDR1 MNHNS and CDR2 SASEGT. CDR3 length: 13 amino acids.

There are many counts of this clonotype. The chain combines TRBV20-1 with TRBJ2-2; possibly TRBD1 for D (6 bases). This CDR3 is built from 14 residues. Trimming removed 8 bases at V and 2 bases at J, with 15 bases between. Germline CDR1 DFQATT, CDR2 SNEGSKA (reference sequence). The CDR3: CSLSWGPNTGELFF. Here the CDR3 DNA reads TGCAGTTTATCATGGGGGCCCAACACCGGGGAGCTGTTTTTT.

This clonotype was seen once. V usage is TRBV2 and J usage is TRBJ2-2; 9 bases line up with TRBD1. The germline V gene encodes CDR1 SNHLY and CDR2 FYNNEI. The CDR3 loop spans 15 amino acids. J was trimmed by 4 bases and V by 5 bases; bases with no gene match: 5. CDR3 protein: CASSSGTGSTGELFF. The CDR3 DNA sequence: TGTGCCAGCAGTTCCGGGACAGGGAGCACCGGGGAGCTGTTTTTT.

This clonotype was counted ten times or more. This sequence joins TRBV2 and TRBJ2-3; 10 positions match TRBD2. Per the germline V gene, CDR1 is SNHLY and CDR2 is FYNNEI. This CDR3 has 15 amino acids. Unmatched junction bases numbered 4, after V lost 7 bases and J lost 0 bases. The CDR3 region is CASNQLAGSTDTQYF. The CDR3 DNA reads TGTGCCAGCAACCAACTAGCGGGGAGCACAGATACGCAGTATTTT.

The sample holds many counts of this clonotype. The chain joins TRBV2 to TRBJ1-1; perhaps TRBD1 as D (6 bases). The V end was cut by 7 bases, the J end by 3 bases, with 15 bases between. CDR1 is SNHLY and CDR2 is FYNNEI in the germline V gene. CDR3 length: 14 amino acids. The CDR3 reads CASNWGGPDTEAFF. In DNA, the CDR3 is TGTGCCAGCAATTGGGGGGGGCCTGACACTGAAGCTTTCTTT.

This clonotype has just one count. One base away lies a much larger clone, so this may be a sequencing read error. The V gene is TRBV5-1, the J gene TRBJ1-1; D not resolved. Looked up from germline, CDR1 is SGHRS and CDR2 is YFSETQ. The CDR3 runs 13 residues. The CDR3 protein is CVSSLGKNTEAFF. CDR3 DNA sequence: TGCGTCAGCAGCTTGGGCAAGAACACTGAAGCTTTCTTT.